A single sample gave rise to the 5 T cell receptor beta chains below, sequenced in a study of T cell changes during pregnancy in multiple sclerosis. Assay: immunoSEQ multiplex PCR; the TCRdb copy retains only in-frame clones and omits some. This table has 60,000 to 75,000 clones, 80% to 95% appearing once. Material: peripheral blood, obtained in the second trimester of pregnancy. The receptor set was obtained from a female donor with multiple sclerosis, enrolled in a pregnancy study.

The chain couples TRBV6-1 to TRBJ2-7, with 9 bases lining up with TRBD1. There are 12 residues in the CDR3. CDR1 is MNHNS, CDR2 SASEGT, per germline. Losses at the gene ends were 8 bases for V and 5 bases for J; bases not matched to a gene: 4. CDR3 amino acids: CASGTGFHEQYF. The CDR3 DNA sequence: TGTGCCAGCGGGACAGGGTTCCACGAGCAGTACTTC.

The sample holds one count of this clone. The same CDR3 can be traced to other DNA sequences in this sample. The rearrangement uses TRBV4-2 and TRBJ2-7, with D perhaps matching TRBD2 (5 bases). The CDR3 is made up of 15 amino acids. Germline CDR1 and CDR2: LGHNA and YNFKEQ. Trimming left V 6 bases short and J 5 bases short, with 20 bases between. The CDR3 DNA reads as TGTGCCAGCAGTCCGTCAATGATGTGGAGGAACGAGCAGTACTTC. Translating gives CASSPSMMWRNEQYF.

This chain links TRBV10-2 with TRBJ1-5; TRBD1 agrees at 8 bases. Germline trimming cut 5 bases from V and 6 bases from J; bases unmatched to any gene: 6. Germline V gene sequence: CDR1 WSHSY, CDR2 SAAADI. This CDR3 has 14 residues. CDR3 bases: TGCGCCAGCAGTCCACGACAGGGGTTTCAGCCCCAGCATTTT. Its protein is CASSPRQGFQPQHF.

J is TRBJ1-4 and V is TRBV25-1; D is perhaps TRBD1 (6 bases). The V end lost 8 bases, the J end lost 4 bases, and 14 bases lay between the germline ends. In germline, CDR1 is MGHDK, CDR2 SYGVNS. This CDR3 is 14 amino acids long. CDR3 nucleotides: TGTGCCAGCCCTGAGGGGGGGGATAATGAAAAACTGTTTTTT. This sequence encodes CASPEGGDNEKLFF.

This clone was detected once. This chain links TRBV9 with TRBJ1-1, with D perhaps matching TRBD1 (5 bases). This CDR3 spans 12 amino acids. With 3 bases removed from V and 7 bases from J, the gap between germline ends came to 10 bases. Germline lookup yields CDR1 SGDLS and CDR2 YYNGEE. The CDR3 region is CASSGGEGEAFF. CDR3 in DNA: TGTGCCAGCAGCGGGGGGGAGGGTGAAGCTTTCTTT.